This T cell receptor (beta chain) stems from a study of Ad26.COV2.S vaccination and SARS-CoV-2 variants. This CDR3 has 14 residues. Germline V gene lookup returns CDR1 MNHEY and CDR2 SVGAGI. V was cut by 10 bases and J by 5 bases, with 20 bases left in between. Concerning this clone itself: What it binds is unknown.

Data came from immunoSEQ multiplex PCR; TCRdb stores just in-frame clones and leaves some out. This sample has 410,000 or so clones, with about 90% found just once. Treatment given: 19 received Ad26.COV2.S at low or high dose, single or two shots; about 5 received placebo; per-sample allocation not given. Sample collection was performed on day 63 after the first vaccine or placebo injection. Study observations and caveats: Spike-specific TCR breadth ran higher among vaccine recipients than placebo recipients.

The receptor was isolated from a person aged 18-60 years who received the Ad26.COV2.S COVID-19 vaccine or a placebo. The sample was peripheral blood, taken in a trial of Ad26.COV2.S vaccine versus placebo. V usage is TRBV6-5 and J usage is TRBJ1-1; D possibly corresponds to TRBD1 (6 bases). The CDR3 here is CAIQSLQGGTEAFF. CDR3 DNA sequence: TGTGCCATCCAAAGTCTACAGGGAGGTACTGAAGCTTTCTTT.